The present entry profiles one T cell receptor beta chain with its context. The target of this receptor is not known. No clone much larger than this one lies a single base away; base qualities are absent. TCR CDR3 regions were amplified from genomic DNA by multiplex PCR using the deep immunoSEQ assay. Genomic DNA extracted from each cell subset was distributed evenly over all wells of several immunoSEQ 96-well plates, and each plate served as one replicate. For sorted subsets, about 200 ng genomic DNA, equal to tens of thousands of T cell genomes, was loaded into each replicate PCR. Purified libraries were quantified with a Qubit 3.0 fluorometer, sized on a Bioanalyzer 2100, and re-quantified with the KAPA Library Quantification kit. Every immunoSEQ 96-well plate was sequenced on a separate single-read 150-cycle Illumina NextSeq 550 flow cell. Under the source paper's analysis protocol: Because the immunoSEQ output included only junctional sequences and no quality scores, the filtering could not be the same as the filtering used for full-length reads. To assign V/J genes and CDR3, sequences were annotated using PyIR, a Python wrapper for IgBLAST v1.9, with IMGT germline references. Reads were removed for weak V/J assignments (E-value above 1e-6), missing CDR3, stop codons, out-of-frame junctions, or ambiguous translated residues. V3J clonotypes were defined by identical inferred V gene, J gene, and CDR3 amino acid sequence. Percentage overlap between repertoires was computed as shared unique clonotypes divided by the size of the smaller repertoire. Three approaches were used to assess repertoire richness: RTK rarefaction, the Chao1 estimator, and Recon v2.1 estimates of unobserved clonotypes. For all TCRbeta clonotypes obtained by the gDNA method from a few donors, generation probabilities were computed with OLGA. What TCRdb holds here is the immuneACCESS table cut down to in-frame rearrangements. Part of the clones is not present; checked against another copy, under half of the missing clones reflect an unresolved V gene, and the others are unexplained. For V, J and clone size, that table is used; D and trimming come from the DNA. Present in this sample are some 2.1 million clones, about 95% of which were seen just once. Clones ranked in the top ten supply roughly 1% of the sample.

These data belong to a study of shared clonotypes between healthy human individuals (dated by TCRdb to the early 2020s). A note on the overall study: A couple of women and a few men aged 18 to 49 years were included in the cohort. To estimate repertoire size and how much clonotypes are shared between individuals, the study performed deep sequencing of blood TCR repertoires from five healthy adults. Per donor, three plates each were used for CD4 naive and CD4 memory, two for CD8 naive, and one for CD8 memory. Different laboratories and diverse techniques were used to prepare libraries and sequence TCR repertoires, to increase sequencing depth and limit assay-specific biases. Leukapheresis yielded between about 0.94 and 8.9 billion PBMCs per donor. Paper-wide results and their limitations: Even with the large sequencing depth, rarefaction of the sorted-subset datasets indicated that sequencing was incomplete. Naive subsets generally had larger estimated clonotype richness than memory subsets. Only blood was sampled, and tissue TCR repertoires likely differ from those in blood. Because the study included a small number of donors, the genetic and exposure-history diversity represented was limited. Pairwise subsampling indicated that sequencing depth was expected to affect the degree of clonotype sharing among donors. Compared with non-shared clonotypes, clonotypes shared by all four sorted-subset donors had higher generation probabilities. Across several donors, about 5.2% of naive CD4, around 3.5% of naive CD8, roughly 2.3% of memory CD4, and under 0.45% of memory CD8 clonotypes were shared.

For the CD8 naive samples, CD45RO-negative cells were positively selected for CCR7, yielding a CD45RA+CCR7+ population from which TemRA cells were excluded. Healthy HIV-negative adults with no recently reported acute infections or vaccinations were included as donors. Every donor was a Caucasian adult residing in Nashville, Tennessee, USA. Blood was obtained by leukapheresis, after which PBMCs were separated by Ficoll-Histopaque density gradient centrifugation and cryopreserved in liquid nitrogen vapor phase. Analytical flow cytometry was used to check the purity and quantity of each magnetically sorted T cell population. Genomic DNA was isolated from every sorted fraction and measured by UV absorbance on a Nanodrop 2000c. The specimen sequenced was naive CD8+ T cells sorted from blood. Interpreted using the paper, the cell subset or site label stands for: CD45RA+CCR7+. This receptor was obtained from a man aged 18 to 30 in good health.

The nucleotide sequence is given as TGTGCCAGCAGCTCCCCCGCGGGAAGCCCTTGGGGCTACACCTTC. Translated, it gives CASSSPAGSPWGYTF. The sequence is built from TRBV9 and TRBJ1-2; the D segment cannot be called with confidence. The CDR3, cysteine through phenylalanine, is 15 amino acids long. Just CDR3 DNA is preserved here, 45 bases in frame from base 1. A distance of 21 bases separates the germline ends of V and J, which lose 4 bases and 8 bases respectively. CDR1 SGDLS and CDR2 YYNGEE are derived from the germline V gene.